This T cell receptor beta chain was retrieved from a study of shared clonotypes between healthy human individuals. Looking at the study overall: The donor group consisted of two women and three men, aged 18 to 49.

Assay used: immunoSEQ multiplex PCR; TCRdb lists only in-frame clones, some missing. The sample has over 400,000 clones, about 72% seen once; the top ten hold more than 10%. In regard to this clone: Antigen: not known.

Study-level points and caveats: It was only blood that was sampled, and tissue repertoires likely differ. The represented genetic and exposure-history diversity was limited by the small number of donors.

The sequence came from a woman in her forties in good health. Some clones in this sample may be carry-over from other donors' samples. The sequenced material came from PBMCs.

The CDR3 DNA is TGTGCCAGCTCACCGATATGGACAGCCCAAGAGACCCAGTACTTC. Amino acid sequence: CASSPIWTAQETQYF. The chain has TRBV18 and TRBJ2-5, with D possibly being TRBD1 (6 bases). Trimming took 3 bases from V and 1 from J, leaving 12 bases between them. Germline V lookup: CDR1 KGHSH, CDR2 LQKENI. This CDR3 is built from 15 residues.